This entry lists 26 T cell receptor beta chains sequenced from one sample in a study of blood T cell repertoires in COVID-19. Profiled with immunoSEQ multiplex PCR; TCRdb holds only in-frame clones, not every one. The table lists about 220,000 clones, approximately 78% of them singletons. The sequenced sample was peripheral blood. All receptors derive from a woman aged 70-85 years with COVID-19, enrolled during active disease.

The chain has TRBV30 and TRBJ1-2; D gene uncertain. The CDR3 extends over 12 amino acids. Germline values: CDR1 GTSNPN, CDR2 SVGIG (reference sequence). Trimming took 1 base from V and 5 from J, leaving 8 bases between them. CDR3 in DNA: TGTGCCTGGAGTGCAGGAACGTATGGCTACACCTTC. It encodes CAWSAGTYGYTF.

The chain employs TRBV5-1 and TRBJ1-3, with 7 bases identical to TRBD1. V dropped 4 bases and J dropped 1; count of bases not matched to a gene: 2. The CDR3 is 14 residues long. Germline values: CDR1 SGHRS, CDR2 YFSETQ. The CDR3 nucleotides are TGCGCCAGCAGCCCGGGACAGTCTGGAAACACCATATATTTT. It specifies CASSPGQSGNTIYF.

This chain uses TRBV19 with TRBJ1-2; TRBD1 might be the D (6 bases). The V gene lost 6 bases and the J gene lost 3 bases, with 11 bases spanning the gap. The CDR3 spans 13 residues. Germline V lookup: CDR1 LNHDA, CDR2 SQIVND (reference sequence). The CDR3 sequence is CASRIRGDYGYTF. DNA for the CDR3: TGTGCCAGTAGGATCAGGGGTGACTATGGCTACACCTTC.

The V call is TRBV5-1, the J call TRBJ1-4; 8 bases map to TRBD1. V shed 1 base and J 7 bases; nucleotides not matched to a gene: 3. The CDR3 sequence is 14 residues long. The germline V gene encodes CDR1 SGHRS and CDR2 YFSETQ. The CDR3 DNA is TGCGCCAGCAGCTTGTCGACAGGGGTTGAAAAACTGTTTTTT. Residues: CASSLSTGVEKLFF.

The rearrangement links TRBV29-1 to TRBJ1-2; 9 nucleotides agree with TRBD1. V was clipped by 6 bases and J by 2 bases; unmatched bases: 4. The CDR3 contains 13 residues. Germline V gene lookup returns CDR1 SQVTM and CDR2 ANQGSEA. The CDR3 DNA is TGCAGCGTGACGGGACAGGGAAACTATGGCTACACCTTC. This encodes CSVTGQGNYGYTF.

The V call is TRBV5-1, the J call TRBJ1-1, with D possibly being TRBD1 (6 bases). CDR3 size: 15 residues. Trimming shortened V by 4 bases and J by 1 base, and 14 bases separated the two germline ends. Germline loops: CDR1 SGHRS, CDR2 YFSETQ. CDR3 region: CASSIQGLGNTEAFF. The CDR3 DNA reads TGCGCCAGCAGCATACAGGGCCTCGGGAACACTGAAGCTTTCTTT.

The J gene is TRBJ1-2, the V gene TRBV6-1, with 8 bases lining up with TRBD1. The germline V gene has CDR1 MNHNS and CDR2 SASEGT. Trimming cost V 3 bases and J 7 bases; bases outside gene matches: 7. This CDR3 comprises 14 residues. The CDR3 DNA reads TGTGCCAGCAGTGATACAGGGGGTACTACTGGCTACACCTTC. Translating it yields CASSDTGGTTGYTF.

This chain links TRBV2 with TRBJ1-3; maybe TRBD1 (5 bases). Trimming removed 3 bases from V and 4 bases from J, with 10 bases in between. The CDR3 has 14 amino acids. Per the germline V gene, CDR1 is SNHLY and CDR2 is FYNNEI. This chain's CDR3 is CASSDSYRGNTIYF. CDR3 sequence (DNA): TGTGCCAGCAGTGATAGTTACAGGGGAAACACCATATATTTT.

The chain is built from TRBV5-4 and TRBJ1-2; 9 nucleotides agree with TRBD1. The CDR3 is 15 residues long. Germline assignment: CDR1 SGHNT and CDR2 YYREEE (reference sequence). V lost 1 base, J lost 6 bases, and 7 bases stayed unmatched. In DNA, the CDR3 is TGTGCCAGCAGCTTGCTCCGGGACAGGGATCATGGCTACACCTTC. Translated: CASSLLRDRDHGYTF.

The genes are TRBV28 and TRBJ1-4; 7 bases agree with TRBD1. V dropped 8 bases and J dropped 4; count of bases not matched to a gene: 7. The CDR3 loop spans 14 amino acids. The germline V gene has CDR1 MDHEN and CDR2 SYDVKM. CDR3 DNA sequence: TGTGCCAGCGGATTGACAGGGATTAATGAAAAACTGTTTTTT. As protein: CASGLTGINEKLFF.

This chain connects TRBV28 to TRBJ2-1, with a weak D call TRBD2 (6 bases). The germline gives CDR1 MDHEN, CDR2 SYDVKM. CDR3 size: 16 residues. Trimming left V 5 bases short and J 7 bases short, with 21 bases between. This chain's CDR3 is CASSPIGRRDGNEQFF. CDR3 bases: TGTGCCAGCAGTCCCATTGGGAGGCGAGACGGAAATGAGCAGTTCTTC. Using reference TRBV28 and TRBJ2-1 for the parts outside the CDR3, the full variable domain is DVKVTQSSRYLVKRTGEKVFLECVQDMDHENMFWYRQDPGLGLRLIYFSYDVKMKEKGDIPEGYSVSREKKERFSLILESASTNQTSMYLCASSPIGRRDGNEQFFGPGTRLTVL.

The rearrangement joins TRBV5-4 to TRBJ2-7; 14 bases are shared with TRBD2. There are 17 residues in the CDR3. Germline V gene lookup returns CDR1 SGHNT and CDR2 YYREEE (reference sequence). V shed 4 bases, J shed 5 bases, and the junction held 11 bases outside the gene matches. CDR3 nucleotide sequence: TGTGCCAGCAGCGGCGGCGGACTAGCGGGAGGTTCCCACGAGCAGTACTTC. It codes for CASSGGGLAGGSHEQYF.

V gene TRBV5-1 combines with J gene TRBJ2-3; 11 nucleotides line up with TRBD2. Germline assignment: CDR1 SGHRS and CDR2 YFSETQ. J lost 4 bases, V lost 4 bases, and 5 bases had no gene match. This CDR3 contains 15 residues. Here the CDR3 reads CASSGTSGSSDTQYF. The CDR3, as DNA: TGCGCCAGCAGCGGAACTAGCGGGAGCTCAGATACGCAGTATTTT.

V usage is TRBV30 and J usage is TRBJ2-3, with D uncertain. The CDR3 length is 14 residues. Trimming took off 7 bases at V and 0 bases at J, with 14 bases between the two ends. Germline V gives CDR1 GTSNPN, CDR2 SVGIG (reference sequence). CDR3 sequence reads: CASFVRSSTDTQYF. The CDR3 nucleotides are TGTGCCTCGTTCGTCCGGTCTAGCACAGATACGCAGTATTTT.

The chain is built from TRBV27 and TRBJ2-7, with D possibly matching TRBD2 (5 bases). The CDR3 is made up of 14 amino acids. The V and J ends lost 6 bases and 0 bases respectively, with 12 bases between them. The germline V gene encodes CDR1 MNHEY and CDR2 SMNVEV (reference sequence). The CDR3 DNA reads TGTGCCAGCAGGACGCTTGGGAGCTCCTACGAGCAGTACTTC. Translating it yields CASRTLGSSYEQYF.

J is TRBJ2-7 and V is TRBV7-2; 9 positions match TRBD2. V lost 2 bases, J lost 4 bases, and 0 bases stayed unmatched. The germline V gene encodes CDR1 SGHTA and CDR2 FQGNSA. This CDR3 has 13 residues. In DNA, the CDR3 is TGTGCCAGCAGCTTACTAGCGGGATACGAGCAGTACTTC. Amino acids: CASSLLAGYEQYF.

The CDR3 loop is CASSPTGAPGQNTDTQYF. DNA for the CDR3: TGTGCCAGCTCACCGACGGGGGCCCCGGGACAGAATACAGATACGCAGTATTTT. The rearrangement uses TRBV18 and TRBJ2-3; D is perhaps TRBD1 (7 bases). V was cut by 3 bases and J by 3 bases, with 22 bases left in between. The CDR3 length is 18 residues. CDR1 KGHSH and CDR2 LQKENI come from the germline V gene.

The chain carries TRBV10-1 and TRBJ2-3, with a possible D match to TRBD2 (7 bases). The V gene's germline CDR1 is WNHNN and CDR2 SYGVQD (reference sequence). The germline V and J ends were trimmed by 11 bases and 2 bases, with 20 bases remaining between them. The CDR3 is 15 amino acids. The CDR3 sequence: CACGGLTGATDTQYF. The CDR3 DNA reads as TGCGCCTGCGGGGGCCTAACGGGGGCCACAGATACGCAGTATTTT.

About this clone: Other nucleotide sequences from this sample produce the same CDR3. CDR3 in DNA: TGTGCCAGCTCACCATCCGGACAGGGCGAGACCCAGTACTTC. It yields the protein CASSPSGQGETQYF. The chain has TRBV18 and TRBJ2-5; 8 bases line up with TRBD1. Per germline, CDR1 KGHSH and CDR2 LQKENI. Trimming took 2 bases from V and 5 from J; bases not matched to a gene: 4. The CDR3 spans 14 residues.

This clone was observed once. The chain employs TRBV6-2 or TRBV6-3 and TRBJ1-2, with TRBD1 as a possible D gene (5 bases). From germline, CDR1 is MNHEY and CDR2 SVGEGT. The CDR3 sequence is 14 residues long. The V and J ends lost 4 bases and 4 bases respectively, with 13 bases between them. The CDR3 loop is CASSLGAKGYGYTF. CDR3 DNA sequence: TGTGCCAGCAGTTTAGGGGCGAAGGGCTATGGCTACACCTTC.

V is TRBV19 and J is TRBJ1-1; maybe TRBD1 (6 bases). Germline CDR1 reads LNHDA; CDR2 reads SQIVND (reference sequence). Trimming cost V 10 bases and J 5 bases, with 23 bases left between them. The CDR3 consists of 15 residues. The CDR3 region is CATNPQGPRWTEAFF. CDR3 DNA: TGTGCCACAAACCCTCAGGGGCCCCGATGGACTGAAGCTTTCTTT.

J is TRBJ1-2 and V is TRBV6-2 or TRBV6-3, with a tentative D call TRBD1 (5 bases). Germline CDR1 is MNHEY and CDR2 is SVGEGT. CDR3 length: 15 amino acids. The V and J ends lost 0 bases and 7 bases respectively, with 15 bases between them. CDR3 protein: CASSYSQQGSSGYTF. The CDR3 DNA sequence: TGTGCCAGCAGTTACTCGCAGCAGGGTTCGTCTGGCTACACCTTC.

The chain couples TRBV18 to TRBJ2-2; 7 positions match TRBD1. With 4 bases clipped from V and 7 bases from J, the junction kept 3 bases outside the gene matches. The CDR3 loop spans 13 amino acids. Germline CDR1 KGHSH, CDR2 LQKENI. CDR3 loop: CASSRQGDGELFF. CDR3 in DNA: TGTGCCAGCTCACGACAGGGAGACGGGGAGCTGTTTTTT.

This clone was counted a few times. The chain links TRBV6-2 or TRBV6-3 to TRBJ2-7; 7 nucleotides agree with TRBD1. The germline gives CDR1 MNHEY, CDR2 SVGEGT. V lost 5 bases, J lost 0 bases, and 7 bases stayed unmatched. The CDR3 extends over 15 amino acids. The CDR3 DNA sequence: TGTGCCAGCAGTCGCCAACAGGGGTTCTCCTACGAGCAGTACTTC. It is translated as CASSRQQGFSYEQYF.

This sequence joins TRBV28 and TRBJ2-2; possible D gene TRBD1, 6 bases. CDR3 length equals 13 residues. CDR1 MDHEN and CDR2 SYDVKM come from the germline V gene. V was clipped by 2 bases and J by 9 bases, with 10 bases between them. CDR3 in amino acids: CASSLGGARELFF. The CDR3 DNA is TGTGCCAGCAGTTTAGGGGGCGCTAGGGAGCTGTTTTTT.

Regarding this clone: The identical CDR3 is also encoded by other nucleotide sequences in the sample. CDR3 coding DNA: TGTGCCAGCAGCCAAGGGCAGGGAGGTGGCTACACCTTC. Protein product: CASSQGQGGGYTF. This rearrangement joins TRBV3-1 (or the pseudogene TRBV3-2) to TRBJ1-2, with a weak D call TRBD1 (5 bases). Germline V CDR1 and CDR2: LGHDT, YNNKEL (reference sequence). The V end lost 1 base, the J end lost 7 bases, and 10 bases lay between the germline ends. The CDR3 consists of 13 residues.